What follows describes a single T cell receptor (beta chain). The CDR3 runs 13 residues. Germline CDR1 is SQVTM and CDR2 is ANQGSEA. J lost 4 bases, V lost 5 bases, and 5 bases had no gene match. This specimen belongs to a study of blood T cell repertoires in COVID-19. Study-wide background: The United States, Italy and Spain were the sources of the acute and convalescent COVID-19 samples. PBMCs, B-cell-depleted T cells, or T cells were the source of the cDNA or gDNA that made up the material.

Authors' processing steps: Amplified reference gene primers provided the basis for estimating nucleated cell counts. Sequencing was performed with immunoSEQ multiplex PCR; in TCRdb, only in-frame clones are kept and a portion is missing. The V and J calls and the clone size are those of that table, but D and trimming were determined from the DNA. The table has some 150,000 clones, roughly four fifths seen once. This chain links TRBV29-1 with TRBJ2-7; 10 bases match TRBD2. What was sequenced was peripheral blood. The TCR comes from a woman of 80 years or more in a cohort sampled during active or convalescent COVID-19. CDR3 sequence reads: CSVFSGGAYEQYF. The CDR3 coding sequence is TGCAGCGTTTTCAGCGGGGGGGCTTACGAGCAGTACTTC.